The rows below give T cell receptor beta chains drawn from one sample of a study of a mutant IDH1 vaccine in newly diagnosed glioma. These receptors' targets are unknown. The repertoire was sequenced with immunoSEQ multiplex PCR; TCRdb's copy has only in-frame clones and lacks some. The table shows about 55,000 clones, with over 60% occurring only once. This sample comprised PBMCs, obtained from a glioma patient whose treatment included an IDH1 peptide vaccine. The receptors shown here come from a woman aged 35 to 49 with glioma. Some clones in this sample may be carry-over from other donors' samples. Each CDR3 is given with its conserved first and last residue. A D gene is named only where the DNA matches it firmly. Clone size is shown for a subset of rows, as once, few, many or a class of expanded clone.

D: .; V: TRBV5-1; J: TRBJ1-2; size: medium-sized; CDR3: CASSWDKSYGYTF; DNA: TGCGCCAGCAGCTGGGACAAATCCTATGGCTACACCTTC
D: .; V: TRBV18; J: TRBJ2-2; size: few; CDR3: CASSPLGQGETGELFF; DNA: TGTGCCAGCTCACCCCTAGGGCAGGGTGAAACCGGGGAGCTGTTTTTT
D: .; V: TRBV18; J: TRBJ1-6; size: .; CDR3: CASSPGGDDSPLHF; DNA: TGTGCCAGCTCACCCGGAGGAGACGATTCACCCCTCCACTTT
D: .; V: TRBV27; J: TRBJ1-2; size: .; CDR3: CASSFGGLRRDGYTF; DNA: TGTGCCAGCAGTTTTGGCGGACTCCGGCGGGATGGCTACACCTTC
D: .; V: TRBV6-5; J: TRBJ2-7; size: .; CDR3: CASSYEVGDF; DNA: TGTGCCAGCAGTTATGAGGTGGGGGACTTC
D: TRBD1; V: TRBV6-6; J: TRBJ1-2; size: .; CDR3: CASRGQVYGYTF; DNA: TGTGCCAGCAGAGGACAGGTCTATGGCTACACCTTC
D: TRBD1; V: TRBV5-4; J: TRBJ1-2; size: .; CDR3: CASSPGQGVLDGYTF; DNA: TGTGCCAGCAGCCCCGGACAGGGGGTATTAGATGGCTACACCTTC
D: TRBD1; V: TRBV30; J: TRBJ1-2; size: .; CDR3: CAWRRPGQGADGYTF; DNA: TGTGCCTGGAGACGACCGGGACAGGGGGCTGACGGCTACACCTTC
D: TRBD2; V: TRBV5-1; J: TRBJ2-3; size: .; CDR3: CASSFSGAGTDTQYF; DNA: TGCGCCAGCAGCTTTAGCGGGGCCGGCACAGATACGCAGTATTTT
D: .; V: TRBV4-3; J: TRBJ2-2; size: .; CDR3: CASSQVTPGANTGELFF; DNA: TGCGCCAGCAGCCAAGTTACCCCAGGGGCGAACACCGGGGAGCTGTTTTTT
D: .; V: TRBV2; J: TRBJ1-1; size: .; CDR3: CASSAGGTEAFF; DNA: TGTGCCAGCAGTGCTGGCGGGACTGAAGCTTTCTTT
D: .; V: TRBV7-9; J: TRBJ1-1; size: .; CDR3: CASRAQTEAFF; DNA: TGTGCCAGCAGGGCCCAAACTGAAGCTTTCTTT
D: .; V: TRBV30; J: TRBJ1-6; size: .; CDR3: CAWSVRATTLHF; DNA: TGTGCCTGGAGTGTACGGGCGACGACCCTCCACTTT
D: TRBD1; V: TRBV5-1; J: TRBJ2-5; size: once; CDR3: CASSFDRGPPIGTQYF; DNA: TGCGCCAGCAGCTTCGACAGGGGCCCCCCTATAGGGACCCAGTACTTC
D: TRBD1; V: TRBV7-9; J: TRBJ1-6; size: .; CDR3: CASSPLTGETAYNSPLHF; DNA: TGTGCCAGCAGCCCCCTTACAGGGGAAACGGCCTATAATTCACCCCTCCACTTT
D: TRBD1; V: TRBV14; J: TRBJ1-6; size: .; CDR3: CASSPRQGVGNNSPLHF; DNA: TGTGCCAGCAGCCCACGACAGGGGGTGGGTAATAATTCACCCCTCCACTTT
D: .; V: TRBV30; J: TRBJ1-2; size: .; CDR3: CAWGINSQPTSSYTF; DNA: TGTGCCTGGGGAATTAACTCCCAACCAACATCTAGCTACACCTTC
D: .; V: TRBV6-5; J: TRBJ1-1; size: once; CDR3: CASSYGQGTEAFF; DNA: TGTGCCAGCAGTTACGGGCAGGGCACTGAAGCTTTCTTT
D: TRBD2; V: TRBV7-2; J: TRBJ2-3; size: .; CDR3: CASSQGLDIDTQYF; DNA: TGTGCCAGCAGCCAGGGACTAGATATAGATACGCAGTATTTT
D: .; V: TRBV5-6; J: TRBJ2-1; size: .; CDR3: CASSARGAFAHEQFF; DNA: TGTGCCAGCAGCGCTCGGGGGGCCTTCGCCCATGAGCAGTTCTTC
D: .; V: TRBV19; J: TRBJ1-1; size: .; CDR3: CASNSRGNTEAFF; DNA: TGTGCCAGTAACAGTCGGGGGAACACTGAAGCTTTCTTT
D: .; V: TRBV11-2; J: TRBJ1-2; size: .; CDR3: CASSLMVGTFYGYTF; DNA: TGTGCCAGCAGCTTAATGGTTGGCACCTTCTATGGCTACACCTTC
D: .; V: TRBV6-5; J: TRBJ1-2; size: .; CDR3: CASSYSTANYGYTF; DNA: TGTGCCAGCAGTTACTCGACGGCTAACTATGGCTACACCTTC
D: .; V: TRBV30; J: TRBJ1-2; size: .; CDR3: CAWSEGIPYGYTF; DNA: TGTGCCTGGAGTGAAGGGATCCCCTATGGCTACACCTTC
D: .; V: TRBV4-3; J: TRBJ1-1; size: .; CDR3: CASSKGDSYTEAFF; DNA: TGCGCCAGCAGCAAGGGGGACTCTTACACTGAAGCTTTCTTT
D: TRBD1; V: TRBV5-1; J: TRBJ2-1; size: .; CDR3: CASSGGTGRYNEQFF; DNA: TGCGCCAGCAGCGGAGGGACAGGGAGGTACAATGAGCAGTTCTTC
D: .; V: TRBV21-1; J: TRBJ2-2; size: .; CDR3: CASSRTSFPGELFF; DNA: TGTGCCAGCAGCCGAACATCCTTCCCGGGGGAGCTGTTTTTT
D: .; V: TRBV2; J: TRBJ2-7; size: .; CDR3: CASSGSSYEQYF; DNA: TGTGCCAGCAGTGGTAGTTCATACGAGCAGTACTTC
D: .; V: TRBV25-1; J: TRBJ1-1; size: .; CDR3: CASIGPRNTEAFF; DNA: TGTGCCAGCATTGGTCCGAGGAACACTGAAGCTTTCTTT
D: TRBD2; V: TRBV4-3; J: TRBJ2-1; size: .; CDR3: CASSQDLGGGPTYNEQFF; DNA: TGCGCCAGCAGCCAAGATCTGGGCGGGGGGCCTACCTACAATGAGCAGTTCTTC
D: .; V: TRBV7-2; J: TRBJ2-3; size: few; CDR3: CASSFSGLTDTQYF; DNA: TGTGCCAGCAGCTTCAGCGGGCTGACAGATACGCAGTATTTT
D: .; V: TRBV27; J: TRBJ1-5; size: .; CDR3: CASSFIGGANQPQHF; DNA: TGTGCCAGCAGTTTTATCGGGGGTGCCAATCAGCCCCAGCATTTT
D: .; V: TRBV2; J: TRBJ1-2; size: few; CDR3: CASSEGGGYTF; DNA: TGTGCCAGCAGTGAGGGGGGTGGCTACACCTTC
D: .; V: TRBV9; J: TRBJ2-5; size: .; CDR3: CASSVGLRGQETQYF; DNA: TGTGCCAGCAGCGTAGGACTTAGGGGACAAGAGACCCAGTACTTC
D: .; V: TRBV29-1; J: TRBJ1-2; size: .; CDR3: CSVEEWGRNYGYTF; DNA: TGCAGCGTTGAAGAGTGGGGACGGAACTACGGCTACACCTTC
D: TRBD2; V: TRBV2; J: TRBJ2-3; size: .; CDR3: CASSEKGLPGPADTQYF; DNA: TGTGCCAGCAGTGAAAAGGGACTACCGGGACCCGCAGATACGCAGTATTTT
D: .; V: TRBV7-3; J: TRBJ2-6; size: .; CDR3: CASSSDEGSGANVLTF; DNA: TGTGCCAGCAGTAGCGATGAGGGCTCTGGGGCCAACGTCCTGACTTTC
D: .; V: TRBV5-1; J: TRBJ2-7; size: .; CDR3: CASSPTGTGEQYF; DNA: TGCGCCAGCAGCCCGACAGGCACCGGCGAGCAGTACTTC
D: .; V: TRBV5-6; J: TRBJ2-7; size: .; CDR3: CASSFSYEQYF; DNA: TGTGCCAGCAGCTTCTCCTACGAGCAGTACTTC
D: TRBD1; V: TRBV27; J: TRBJ1-1; size: .; CDR3: CASRSGTGVLRAFF; DNA: TGTGCCAGCAGATCCGGGACAGGAGTTTTGAGAGCTTTCTTT
D: .; V: TRBV10-3; J: TRBJ1-1; size: few; CDR3: CAISPGPPENTEAFF; DNA: TGTGCCATCAGTCCGGGTCCCCCAGAGAACACTGAAGCTTTCTTT
D: TRBD1; V: TRBV5-6; J: TRBJ1-4; size: .; CDR3: CASSSWGTGSEKLFF; DNA: TGTGCCAGCAGCTCATGGGGGACAGGGAGTGAAAAACTGTTTTTT
D: TRBD2; V: TRBV9; J: TRBJ2-2; size: .; CDR3: CASSARGAGGGNTGELFF; DNA: TGTGCCAGCAGCGCCCGAGGGGCGGGGGGTGGGAACACCGGGGAGCTGTTTTTT
D: .; V: TRBV9; J: TRBJ1-6; size: .; CDR3: CASSGNQLGPLHF; DNA: TGTGCCAGCAGCGGGAATCAGTTAGGGCCCCTCCACTTT